Listed below are T cell receptor beta chains from one sample, sequenced in a study of OX40 agonist ivuxolimab in advanced cancers. The repertoire was sequenced with immunoSEQ multiplex PCR; TCRdb's copy has only in-frame clones and lacks some. Among 25,000 to 35,000 clones, roughly 90% were seen once, and the ten largest hold less than 9.5%. The sample was CD4+ or CD8+ T cells sorted from blood, taken in a trial of the OX40 agonist ivuxolimab. The receptor set was obtained from an adult with an advanced solid tumor such as melanoma, head and neck, liver or kidney cancer. Each CDR3 is given with its conserved first and last residue. Each record gives: D gene, V gene, J gene, clone size, CDR3 DNA, CDR3 protein. A D gene is named only where the DNA matches it firmly. Clone size is shown for a subset of rows, as once, few, many or a class of expanded clone.

-,TRBV11-3,TRBJ2-5,-,TGTGCCAGCAGCTTACCAGGGCAAGAGACCCAGTACTTC,CASSLPGQETQYF
-,TRBV4-1,TRBJ1-2,few,TGCGCCAGCAGCCCCTTCGCTGCCAACTATGGCTACACCTTC,CASSPFAANYGYTF
-,TRBV20-1,TRBJ1-2,-,TGCAGTGCCAGGGGAGGCTATGGCTACACCTTC,CSARGGYGYTF
-,TRBV10-1,TRBJ2-3,-,TGCGCCAGCAGTGAAGCGGAGACCACAGATACGCAGTATTTT,CASSEAETTDTQYF
-,TRBV10-2,TRBJ2-1,once,TGCGCCAGCAGTGCCTTAAAGGATTACAATGAGCAGTTCTTC,CASSALKDYNEQFF
TRBD1,TRBV7-8,TRBJ2-7,-,TGTGCCAGCAGCTTAGGCGACAGGGGGACGTCTGGATGGGCCGGCTCCTACGAGCAGTACTTC,CASSLGDRGTSGWAGSYEQYF
-,TRBV19,TRBJ2-1,once,TGTGCCAGTAGTATGGGACGGGGACTCAATGAGCAGTTCTTC,CASSMGRGLNEQFF
-,TRBV9,TRBJ2-1,-,TGTGCCAGCGGGAACTCCTACAATGAGCAGTTCTTC,CASGNSYNEQFF
TRBD1,TRBV27,TRBJ1-6,-,TGTGCCAGCAGTTTCTCCGGGACAGGGTATTCACCCCTCCACTTT,CASSFSGTGYSPLHF
-,TRBV27,TRBJ1-2,-,TGTGCCAGCAGTTTAGAGGGAGGCTATGGCTACACCTTC,CASSLEGGYGYTF
-,TRBV4-2,TRBJ1-6,-,TGTGCCAGCAGCCTGTCAGAAAAAGACTATAATTCACCCCTCCACTTT,CASSLSEKDYNSPLHF
TRBD2,TRBV19,TRBJ2-3,once,TGTGCCAGTAGTACGACTAGCGGTGGCACAGATACGCAGTATTTT,CASSTTSGGTDTQYF
-,TRBV30,TRBJ2-1,-,TGTGCCTGGAATGTTGGGGACGGGACCTACAATGAGCAGTTCTTC,CAWNVGDGTYNEQFF
TRBD2,TRBV25-1,TRBJ2-1,-,TGTGCCAGCAGTGAATATGAGGGAGGGCCTTACAATGAGCAGTTCTTC,CASSEYEGGPYNEQFF
-,TRBV27,TRBJ1-5,-,TGTGCCAGCAGTTTTAGGGGTTCGCATCAGCCCCAGCATTTT,CASSFRGSHQPQHF
-,TRBV5-6,TRBJ1-2,-,TGTGCCAGCAGCTTGGACACGAACTATGGCTACACCTTC,CASSLDTNYGYTF
-,TRBV2,TRBJ1-2,-,TGTGCCAGCAGTCGGACAGAGACCTATGGCTACACCTTC,CASSRTETYGYTF
-,TRBV30,TRBJ1-5,-,TGTGCCTGGAGTGATGAAGGGTATTCACGTTCCAGGCCCCAGCATTTT,CAWSDEGYSRSRPQHF
TRBD1,TRBV19,TRBJ1-2,-,TGTGCCAGTAGTGGTTATTCCCGGGACAGGGGCTTGGTGGAATATGGCTACACCTTC,CASSGYSRDRGLVEYGYTF
TRBD1,TRBV9,TRBJ2-1,-,TGTGCCAGCAGCGGACAGGGAATTGAGCAGTTCTTC,CASSGQGIEQFF
-,TRBV27,TRBJ2-7,once,TGTGCCAGCAGCCCGGGACGGACCTACGAGCAGTACTTC,CASSPGRTYEQYF
TRBD1,TRBV27,TRBJ2-7,few,TGTGCCAGCAGGCTTGAGACAGGGAGAACCTACGAGCAGTACTTC,CASRLETGRTYEQYF
-,TRBV9,TRBJ2-2,-,TGTGCCAGCAGCGCCGCGCTGGGGGAGGCCGGGGAGCTGTTTTTT,CASSAALGEAGELFF
TRBD2,TRBV29-1,TRBJ2-7,-,TGCAGCGTTTGGACTAGTATCGACGAGCAGTACTTC,CSVWTSIDEQYF
TRBD2,TRBV4-1,TRBJ2-3,-,TGCGCCAGCAGCCAACAGAGCGGGGGGGTAGATACGCAGTATTTT,CASSQQSGGVDTQYF
TRBD2,TRBV30,TRBJ2-5,-,TGTGCCTGGAGTCCCGAACTAGCGCAAGAGACCCAGTACTTC,CAWSPELAQETQYF
TRBD2,TRBV4-3,TRBJ2-2,-,TGCGCCAGCAGCCAAGACCGGGGACTAGCGGGCGGGGAGCTGTTTTTT,CASSQDRGLAGGELFF
-,TRBV4-3,TRBJ1-5,-,TGCGCCAGCAGCCAAGATCTTGAGAGCAATCAGCCCCAGCATTTT,CASSQDLESNQPQHF
TRBD1,TRBV2,TRBJ1-4,-,TGTGCCAGCAGTTCGCGACAGGGGTTAGCTAATGAAAAACTGTTTTTT,CASSSRQGLANEKLFF
-,TRBV7-9,TRBJ1-1,-,TGTGCCAGCAGCTTGGCAGGAACTGAAGCTTTCTTT,CASSLAGTEAFF
-,TRBV5-6,TRBJ2-7,-,TGTGCCAGCAGCTTGGATCTTTACGAGCAGTACTTC,CASSLDLYEQYF
TRBD1,TRBV4-1,TRBJ2-2,-,TGCGCCAGCAGCCAAGATGGGACAGGGAAATCCGGCGGGGAGCTGTTTTTT,CASSQDGTGKSGGELFF
-,TRBV19,TRBJ2-2,-,TGTGCCAGTAGTCCGGACAGTCGGGTAGGCGGGGAGCTGTTTTTT,CASSPDSRVGGELFF
TRBD2,TRBV6-8,TRBJ2-5,-,TGTGCCAGCAGCCCTAGCGGGGGCCAAGAGACCCAGTACTTC,CASSPSGGQETQYF
-,TRBV7-9,TRBJ2-3,-,TGTGCCAGCAGCTTAGGCATTGTGGTAGCCACAGATACGCAGTATTTT,CASSLGIVVATDTQYF
TRBD1,TRBV5-1,TRBJ2-7,-,TGCGCCAGCAGCCCGCTGACAGGGAACGAGCAGTACTTC,CASSPLTGNEQYF
-,TRBV6-1,TRBJ1-2,once,TGTGCCAGCAGTGAAGCGACAGCCTTTTATAACTATGGCTACACCTTC,CASSEATAFYNYGYTF
-,TRBV7-9,TRBJ2-5,-,TGTGCCAGCAGCTCCTCCCGACAGGCCCGGCAAGAGACCCAGTACTTC,CASSSSRQARQETQYF
-,TRBV28,TRBJ1-5,-,TGTGCCAGCAGTTTAAGACAGGAAGGTCCTCAGCCCCAGCATTTT,CASSLRQEGPQPQHF
-,TRBV9,TRBJ1-6,-,TGTGCCAGCAGCGACGGAGACAGACTAGTTAATTCACCCCTCCACTTT,CASSDGDRLVNSPLHF
-,TRBV27,TRBJ1-2,-,TGTGCCAGCAGTTTGAGCTCCCCCGGGGGCGCCTATGGCTACACCTTC,CASSLSSPGGAYGYTF
-,TRBV5-6,TRBJ2-7,-,TGTGCCAGCAGCCACCACAGGGTTTCCTACGAGCAGTACTTC,CASSHHRVSYEQYF